A single sample is the source of the 26 T cell receptor beta chains below, sequenced in a study of cytomegalovirus exposure and HLA in healthy donors. It was with 60 Vbeta and 13 Jbeta primers that the PCR ran. TCRdb's table, derived via immunoSEQ multiplex PCR, lists solely in-frame clones and lacks some. The sample lists about 150,000 clones, 55% to 80% occurring once. Sequenced input: PBMCs. Source of these receptors: a woman aged 55-69 years in good health and CMV-seropositive.

A single count supports this clone. The chain combines TRBV15 with TRBJ2-1; D is ambiguous. The CDR3 is 15 amino acids. V shed 0 bases and J shed 3 bases, with 9 bases lying between them. Germline V gene lookup returns CDR1 LNHNV and CDR2 YYDKDF (reference sequence). Here the CDR3 reads CATSRDDRGYNEQFF. CDR3 in DNA: TGTGCCACCAGCAGAGATGATAGAGGCTACAATGAGCAGTTCTTC. Full variable domain (rest looked up from reference TRBV15 and TRBJ2-1): DAMVIQNPRYQVTQFGKPVTLSCSQTLNHNVMYWYQQKSSQAPKLLFHYYDKDFNNEADTPDNFQSRRPNTSFCFLDIRSPGLGDTAMYLCATSRDDRGYNEQFFGPGTRLTVL.

The DNA for the CDR3 is TGTGCCAGCAGTGAATTGGCTAGCGGGAGCAATGAGCAGTTCTTC. Translating it yields CASSELASGSNEQFF. This sequence joins TRBV25-1 and TRBJ2-1; 10 positions match TRBD2. The V gene end was trimmed by 1 base and the J gene end by 6 bases; junction bases not matched to a gene: 3. The CDR3 loop spans 15 amino acids. Germline V gives CDR1 MGHDK, CDR2 SYGVNS. Full variable domain (remainder filled in from reference TRBV25-1 and TRBJ2-1): EADIYQTPRYLVIGTGKKITLECSQTMGHDKMYWYQQDPGMELHLIHYSYGVNSTEKGDLSSESTVSRIRTEHFPLTLESARPSHTSQYLCASSELASGSNEQFFGPGTRLTVL.

The chain employs TRBV4-3 and TRBJ2-7, with TRBD1 identical over 10 bases. J gave up 7 bases and V 1 base, and 4 bases lay outside the gene matches. Germline lookup yields CDR1 LGHNA and CDR2 YSLEER. The CDR3 extends over 14 amino acids. CDR3 sequence reads: CASSQAGTGEEQYF. The CDR3 DNA is TGCGCCAGCAGCCAAGCCGGGACAGGGGAAGAGCAGTACTTC.

This clone has only a few counts. The chain couples TRBV4-3 to TRBJ1-4; possibly TRBD1 for D (5 bases). The CDR3 consists of 16 residues. Germline lookup yields CDR1 LGHNA and CDR2 YSLEER. V was pared by 0 bases and J by 8 bases, with 16 bases between. The DNA for the CDR3 is TGCGCCAGCAGCCAAGATGTGGGGGTCGGGAGGGAAAAACTGTTTTTT. Translated, it gives CASSQDVGVGREKLFF.

This clone was observed once. The genes are TRBV27 and TRBJ2-4, with D possibly matching TRBD2 (5 bases). CDR3 length equals 15 residues. Germline values: CDR1 MNHEY, CDR2 SMNVEV (reference sequence). Trimming pared 5 bases from V and 1 base from J, leaving 12 bases between. The CDR3 sequence is CASSPLGEAKNIQYF. CDR3 in DNA: TGTGCCAGCAGTCCCCTCGGGGAGGCCAAAAACATTCAGTACTTC.

In its sample, this clone was seen once. The chain joins TRBV19 to TRBJ2-4; TRBD1 matches 9 bases. Germline assignment: CDR1 LNHDA and CDR2 SQIVND (reference sequence). V gave up 6 bases and J gave up 3 bases; unmatched junction bases: 0. The CDR3 is made up of 13 amino acids. CDR3 coding DNA: TGTGCCAGTAGGGGACAGGGCAAAAACATTCAGTACTTC. It specifies CASRGQGKNIQYF.

Here the CDR3 DNA reads TGCGCCAGCAGCGTAAACAGACCACAGGGGATTGCTTACGAGCAGTACTTC. Its protein is CASSVNRPQGIAYEQYF. The chain combines TRBV5-1 with TRBJ2-7, with 7 bases fitting TRBD1. After removal of 4 bases from V and 4 bases from J, the junction contained 17 bases not matched to a gene. There are 17 residues in the CDR3. Germline V lookup: CDR1 SGHRS, CDR2 YFSETQ.

The chain couples TRBV7-6 to TRBJ2-1; 7 positions agree with TRBD1. Germline V gives CDR1 SGHVS, CDR2 FNYEAQ. The CDR3 is 13 amino acids. V shed 5 bases and J 6 bases; nucleotides not matched to a gene: 4. CDR3 residues: CASSPGTANEQFF. The CDR3 nucleotides are TGTGCCAGCAGCCCCGGGACAGCCAATGAGCAGTTCTTC.

This clone was counted a few times. The V call is TRBV5-1, the J call TRBJ1-3, with D perhaps TRBD1 (5 bases). The V gene's germline CDR1 is SGHRS and CDR2 YFSETQ. Trimming left V 2 bases short and J 4 bases short, with 13 bases between. The CDR3 is 15 residues long. The CDR3 DNA follows: TGCGCCAGCAGCTTACGAGGAGGGGCGGGAAACACCATATATTTT. Translating gives CASSLRGGAGNTIYF.

The chain uses TRBV19 and TRBJ2-7; 13 nucleotides match TRBD2. The length of the CDR3 is 19 residues. The V and J ends lost 3 bases and 1 base, in that order; junction bases with no gene match: 12. Germline CDR1 LNHDA, CDR2 SQIVND (reference sequence). For the CDR3, the DNA is TGTGCCAGTAGTATCCAGACTCGGACTAGCGGGAGAGGGTCCTACGAGCAGTACTTC. It is translated as CASSIQTRTSGRGSYEQYF.

The chain links TRBV6-5 to TRBJ2-1; TRBD1 matches at 7 bases. Germline loops: CDR1 MNHEY, CDR2 SVGAGI. The CDR3 is 13 amino acids. CDR3 residues: CPTDRHSYNEQFF. CDR3 bases: TGTCCGACGGACAGGCACTCCTACAATGAGCAGTTCTTC.

V gene TRBV13 combines with J gene TRBJ1-1, with TRBD1 matching 7 bases. The germline gives CDR1 PRHDT, CDR2 FYEKMQ (reference sequence). CDR3 size: 15 residues. V was clipped by 7 bases and J by 1 base; unmatched bases: 9. The CDR3 DNA reads as TGTGCCAGCACCTCTACAGGGGTCAGGAACACTGAAGCTTTCTTT. Residues: CASTSTGVRNTEAFF.

This sequence joins TRBV6-6 and TRBJ2-7, with D perhaps TRBD2 (5 bases). This CDR3 has 16 residues. Germline V lookup: CDR1 MNHNY, CDR2 SVGAGI (reference sequence). V lost 0 bases to trimming and J lost 3 bases, with 15 bases between them. DNA of the CDR3: TGTGCCAGCAGTTACTCGAGTCTGCCAGGAGGCTACGAGCAGTACTTC. It encodes CASSYSSLPGGYEQYF.

CDR3 loop: CASSRQGGTDTQYF. CDR3 coding DNA: TGTGCCAGCTCACGACAGGGAGGTACAGATACGCAGTATTTT. The gene calls are TRBV18 and TRBJ2-3; D perhaps matches TRBD1 (7 bases). Trimming shortened V by 4 bases and J by 3 bases, and 11 bases separated the two germline ends. Germline CDR1 KGHSH, CDR2 LQKENI. The CDR3 has 14 amino acids.

The chain employs TRBV19 and TRBJ1-5; TRBD1 matches at 9 bases. The CDR3 runs to 17 residues. Trimming took 8 bases from V and 0 from J; bases not matched to a gene: 11. CDR1 is LNHDA and CDR2 is SQIVND in the germline V gene (reference sequence). The CDR3 loop is CASDRGSTVDSNQPQHF. The CDR3 region has the DNA TGTGCCAGTGACAGGGGGTCTACTGTCGATAGCAATCAGCCCCAGCATTTT.

The chain has TRBV18 and TRBJ1-5, with D perhaps TRBD1 (5 bases). Trimming took 4 bases from V and 1 from J, leaving 8 bases between them. The germline V gene has CDR1 KGHSH and CDR2 LQKENI. The CDR3 length is 14 residues. For the CDR3, the DNA is TGTGCCAGCTCACTACAGGAGAGCAATCAGCCCCAGCATTTT. It specifies CASSLQESNQPQHF.

This clone was detected a few times. The rearrangement uses TRBV7-3 and TRBJ2-2, with 11 positions matching TRBD1. This CDR3 contains 14 residues. CDR1 is SGHTA and CDR2 is FQGTGA in the germline V gene. The V segment lost 8 bases and the J segment 5 bases; nucleotides outside the gene matches: 4. The CDR3 region is CASRGTGGTGELFF. The CDR3 bases are TGTGCCAGCCGAGGGACAGGGGGAACCGGGGAGCTGTTTTTT. Supplemented by reference TRBV7-3 and TRBJ2-2, the full variable domain reads GAGVSQTPSNKVTEKGKYVELRCDPISGHTALYWYRQSLGQGPEFLIYFQGTGAADDSGLPNDRFFAVRPEGSVSTLKIQRTERGDSAVYLCASRGTGGTGELFFGEGSRLTVL.

This clone was picked up a small number of times. The chain carries TRBV19 and TRBJ2-1, with TRBD2 matching over 12 bases. The V gene end was trimmed by 3 bases and the J gene end by 2 bases; junction bases not matched to a gene: 8. CDR1 is LNHDA, CDR2 SQIVND, per germline (reference sequence). This CDR3 comprises 18 residues. CDR3 nucleotides: TGTGCCAGTAGTATGACTAGCGGGAGAATGGACCCCTACAATGAGCAGTTCTTC. This translates into CASSMTSGRMDPYNEQFF.

This clone was seen ten or more times. The chain employs TRBV19 and TRBJ1-5; D gene ambiguous. V was cut by 6 bases and J by 5 bases, with 11 bases left in between. The CDR3 contains 13 residues. The germline gives CDR1 LNHDA, CDR2 SQIVND (reference sequence). In nucleotides, the CDR3 is TGTGCCAGTAGCCTACGACGGGATCAGCCCCAGCATTTT. It is translated as CASSLRRDQPQHF.

The V call is TRBV28, the J call TRBJ2-2, with 8 bases identical to TRBD1. V lost 3 bases, J lost 2 bases, and 5 bases stayed unmatched. The CDR3 contains 16 residues. Germline CDR1 is MDHEN and CDR2 is SYDVKM. The CDR3 nucleotides read TGTGCCAGCAGTTTCCCCGGGACAGGTAACACCGGGGAGCTGTTTTTT. Translating it yields CASSFPGTGNTGELFF.

The DNA of the CDR3 is TGTGCCAGCAGCCGGGCAACTGGATACGAGCAGTACTTC. Translated, it gives CASSRATGYEQYF. The chain carries TRBV14 and TRBJ2-7; D not certain. V was clipped by 4 bases and J by 4 bases, with 11 bases between them. CDR3 length: 13 residues. Per the germline V gene, CDR1 is SGHDN and CDR2 is FVKESK. The full variable domain, with the rest looked up from reference TRBV14 and TRBJ2-7, is EAGVTQFPSHSVIEKGQTVTLRCDPISGHDNLYWYRRVMGKEIKFLLHFVKESKQDESGMPNNRFLAERTGGTYSTLKVQPAELEDSGVYFCASSRATGYEQYFGPGTRLTVT.

The chain joins TRBV28 to TRBJ2-1, with D maybe TRBD1 (6 bases). Germline values: CDR1 MDHEN, CDR2 SYDVKM. This CDR3 spans 14 amino acids. Deletions cut 6 bases from V and 2 bases from J, with 11 bases between. The CDR3 nucleotides read TGTGCCAGCAGGAATCCAGGGGCCTACAATGAGCAGTTCTTC. Protein product: CASRNPGAYNEQFF.

This clone was counted once. The chain uses TRBV2 and TRBJ2-1; the match to TRBD2 covers 9 bases. The CDR3 is 16 residues long. Germline loops: CDR1 SNHLY, CDR2 FYNNEI. Trimming cost V 4 bases and J 7 bases; bases outside gene matches: 11. For the CDR3, the DNA is TGTGCCAGCAGTGGGACTAGCGTAGGATCTAGGAATGAGCAGTTCTTC. It encodes CASSGTSVGSRNEQFF.

J is TRBJ2-1 and V is TRBV5-1, with 7 positions matching TRBD2. Germline V CDR1 and CDR2: SGHRS, YFSETQ. There are 15 residues in the CDR3. Trimming at V came to 0 bases and at J to 0 bases, leaving 0 bases not matched to a gene. The CDR3 loop reads CASSLASGSYNEQFF. CDR3 in DNA: TGCGCCAGCAGCTTGGCTAGCGGCTCCTACAATGAGCAGTTCTTC.

This clone was observed once. CDR3 in amino acids: CASSLTEATEAFF. The CDR3 coding sequence is TGCGCCAGCAGCCTGACAGAGGCCACCGAAGCTTTCTTT. The chain couples TRBV5-1 to TRBJ1-1, with D possibly being TRBD1 (5 bases). The CDR3 runs 13 residues. Germline CDR1 and CDR2: SGHRS and YFSETQ. The V and J ends lost 4 bases and 8 bases respectively, with 15 bases between them. Looking up the rest from reference TRBV5-1 and TRBJ1-1 gives the full variable domain: KAGVTQTPRYLIKTRGQQVTLSCSPISGHRSVSWYQQTPGQGLQFLFEYFSETQRNKGNFPGRFSGRQFSNSRSEMNVSTLELGDSALYLCASSLTEATEAFFGQGTRLTVV.

This clone was found a few times. The chain carries TRBV9 and TRBJ2-1, with TRBD2 matching 9 bases. Germline loops: CDR1 SGDLS, CDR2 YYNGEE. This CDR3 comprises 15 residues. J gave up 5 bases and V 3 bases, and 6 bases lay outside the gene matches. Here the CDR3 DNA reads TGTGCCAGCAGCGAAAGGACTAGCGCTCACAATGAGCAGTTCTTC. It encodes CASSERTSAHNEQFF.